This T cell receptor beta chain is drawn from a study of patients and donors after allogeneic stem cell transplantation (dated by TCRdb to 2018 to 2021). Libraries came from RT-PCR. Sequencing was carried out with a NextSeq 550. Clones were called with MiXCR by TCRdb after fastp trimmed the public reads at Q25, and only in-frame beta chains were retained. Rows matching on CDR3 protein sequence are summarized as one entry with the most common DNA and genes. The sample table lists about 28,000 distinct CDR3 sequences, approximately 6.3% of them with a count of one. The ten largest make up 34% of the sample. As encoded in the germline V gene, CDR1 is SGHTS while CDR2 is YDEGEE. Its CDR3 holds 15 amino acids, cysteine through phenylalanine. Only CDR3 DNA is held: 45 bases, read in frame from base 1. V loses 4 bases of germline sequence and J loses 4 bases, and the interval between the two ends is 15 bases.

Of note for this clonotype: It lacks a known antigen. Base quality data are lacking; no much larger clone is found one base away.

Sequenced material: blood, either unsorted or a sorted T cell fraction (not recorded which). This clonotype was obtained from a human donor who was either an allogeneic HSCT recipient or a stem cell or donor lymphocyte infusion donor (not recorded which). It is not recorded whose cells these are; they may come from a transplant donor. The chain is assembled from TRBV5-8 and TRBJ2-1; the D gene cannot be resolved reliably. The bases read TGTGCCAGCAGCCGCGGACCGTTGGGATACAATGAGCAGTTCTTC. It encodes CASSRGPLGYNEQFF.